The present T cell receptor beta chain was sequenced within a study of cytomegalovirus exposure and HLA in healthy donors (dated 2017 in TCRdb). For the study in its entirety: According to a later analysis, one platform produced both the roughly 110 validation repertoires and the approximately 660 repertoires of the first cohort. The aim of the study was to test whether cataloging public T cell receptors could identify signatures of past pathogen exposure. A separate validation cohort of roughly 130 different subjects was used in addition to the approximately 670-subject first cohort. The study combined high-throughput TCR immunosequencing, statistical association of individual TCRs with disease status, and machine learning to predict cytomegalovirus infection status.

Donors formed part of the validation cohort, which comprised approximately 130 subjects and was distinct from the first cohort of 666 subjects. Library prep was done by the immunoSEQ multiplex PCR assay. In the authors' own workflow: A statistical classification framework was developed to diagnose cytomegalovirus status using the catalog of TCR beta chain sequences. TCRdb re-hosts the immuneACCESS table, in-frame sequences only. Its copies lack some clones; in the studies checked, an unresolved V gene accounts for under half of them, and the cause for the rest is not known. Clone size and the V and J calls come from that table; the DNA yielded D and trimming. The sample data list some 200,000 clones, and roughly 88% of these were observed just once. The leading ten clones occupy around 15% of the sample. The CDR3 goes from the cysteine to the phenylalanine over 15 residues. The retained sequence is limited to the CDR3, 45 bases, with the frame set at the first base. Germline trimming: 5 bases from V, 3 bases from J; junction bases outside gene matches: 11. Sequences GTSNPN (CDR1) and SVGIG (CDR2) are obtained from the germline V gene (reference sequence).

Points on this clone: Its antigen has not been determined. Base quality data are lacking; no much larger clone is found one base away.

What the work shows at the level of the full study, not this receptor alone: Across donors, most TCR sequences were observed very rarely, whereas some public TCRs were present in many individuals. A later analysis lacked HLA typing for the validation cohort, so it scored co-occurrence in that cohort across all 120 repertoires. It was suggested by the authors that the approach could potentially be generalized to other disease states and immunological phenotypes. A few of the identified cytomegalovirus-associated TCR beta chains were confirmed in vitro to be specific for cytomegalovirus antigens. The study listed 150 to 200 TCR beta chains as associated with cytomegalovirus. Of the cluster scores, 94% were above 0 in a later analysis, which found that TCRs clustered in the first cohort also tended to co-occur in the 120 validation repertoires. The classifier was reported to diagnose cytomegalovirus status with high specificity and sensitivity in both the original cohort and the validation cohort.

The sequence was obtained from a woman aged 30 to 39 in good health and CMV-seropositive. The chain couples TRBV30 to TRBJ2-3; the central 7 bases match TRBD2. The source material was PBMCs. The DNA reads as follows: TGTGCCTGGGGAATTAGCGGGCCCCTTACAGATACGCAGTATTTT. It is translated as CAWGISGPLTDTQYF.